Listed below are T cell receptor beta chains from one sample, sequenced in a study of blood T cell repertoires in COVID-19. The table came from immunoSEQ multiplex PCR; TCRdb's copy has only in-frame clones and leaves some out. The data show 45,000 to 55,000 clones, around 87% seen once. Sequenced material: peripheral blood. The receptors shown here come from a man aged 50-60 years with active COVID-19. Both conserved end residues are part of each CDR3. Each record gives: J gene, D gene, V gene, clone size, CDR3 protein, CDR3 DNA. D genes are given only for firm matches. Clone size, where shown, is once, few, many, or a class for clones that have expanded.

j_gene: TRBJ1-1
d_gene: -
v_gene: TRBV19
abundance: -
CDR3aa: CASSKAPIQGYMNTEAFF
CDR3nt: TGTGCCAGTAGTAAGGCCCCAATACAGGGATACATGAACACTGAAGCTTTCTTT

j_gene: TRBJ1-1
d_gene: -
v_gene: TRBV30
abundance: few
CDR3aa: CAWSSYTEAFF
CDR3nt: TGTGCCTGGAGCTCTTACACTGAAGCTTTCTTT

j_gene: TRBJ2-7
d_gene: TRBD1
v_gene: TRBV19
abundance: -
CDR3aa: CASSPGQNYEQYF
CDR3nt: TGTGCCAGTTCTCCGGGACAGAACTACGAGCAGTACTTC

j_gene: TRBJ1-2
d_gene: -
v_gene: TRBV28
abundance: -
CDR3aa: CASRPSQGLEYYGYTF
CDR3nt: TGTGCCAGCAGGCCGTCCCAGGGGTTAGAATACTATGGCTACACCTTC

j_gene: TRBJ1-1
d_gene: -
v_gene: TRBV7-2
abundance: -
CDR3aa: CASSSQGGFTEAFF
CDR3nt: TGTGCCAGCAGCTCCCAGGGCGGTTTCACTGAAGCTTTCTTT

j_gene: TRBJ2-7
d_gene: -
v_gene: TRBV15
abundance: -
CDR3aa: CATSSKYEQYF
CDR3nt: TGTGCCACCAGCAGCAAATACGAGCAGTACTTC

j_gene: TRBJ2-3
d_gene: TRBD2
v_gene: TRBV7-8
abundance: -
CDR3aa: CASSSTSGRAHTDTQYF
CDR3nt: TGTGCCAGCAGCTCTACTAGCGGGAGGGCCCACACAGATACGCAGTATTTT

j_gene: TRBJ2-3
d_gene: TRBD2
v_gene: TRBV20-1
abundance: -
CDR3aa: CSASKRTSGQLRSTDTQYF
CDR3nt: TGCAGTGCTAGTAAGAGGACTAGCGGGCAATTACGCAGCACAGATACGCAGTATTTT

j_gene: TRBJ2-3
d_gene: -
v_gene: TRBV2
abundance: -
CDR3aa: CASSGSSTDTQYF
CDR3nt: TGTGCCAGCAGCGGTTCTAGCACAGATACGCAGTATTTT

j_gene: TRBJ1-2
d_gene: -
v_gene: TRBV5-1
abundance: -
CDR3aa: CASNLGVDYGYTF
CDR3nt: TGCGCCAGCAATCTCGGGGTTGACTATGGCTACACCTTC

j_gene: TRBJ2-5
d_gene: -
v_gene: TRBV7-2
abundance: -
CDR3aa: CASSNRAQETQYF
CDR3nt: TGTGCCAGCAGCAACAGGGCCCAAGAGACCCAGTACTTC

j_gene: TRBJ1-1
d_gene: TRBD1
v_gene: TRBV5-4
abundance: -
CDR3aa: CASSSPGQGRNGAFF
CDR3nt: TGTGCCAGCAGCTCCCCGGGACAGGGGAGAAACGGCGCTTTCTTT

j_gene: TRBJ1-1
d_gene: TRBD1
v_gene: TRBV4-1
abundance: -
CDR3aa: CASSQPTGTGVEAFF
CDR3nt: TGCGCCAGCAGCCAACCAACCGGGACAGGGGTTGAAGCTTTCTTT

j_gene: TRBJ2-3
d_gene: -
v_gene: TRBV30
abundance: few
CDR3aa: CAGGTHTQYF
CDR3nt: TGTGCCGGGGGGACTCATACGCAGTATTTT

j_gene: TRBJ2-3
d_gene: -
v_gene: TRBV24-1
abundance: -
CDR3aa: CATSDVDRSSTDTQYF
CDR3nt: TGTGCCACCAGTGATGTGGACAGATCTAGCACAGATACGCAGTATTTT

j_gene: TRBJ1-1
d_gene: TRBD1
v_gene: TRBV5-1
abundance: -
CDR3aa: CASSPAEGAGNTEAFF
CDR3nt: TGCGCCAGCAGCCCCGCAGAGGGGGCGGGGAACACTGAAGCTTTCTTT

j_gene: TRBJ1-1
d_gene: -
v_gene: TRBV30
abundance: -
CDR3aa: CAWSVLSSAFF
CDR3nt: TGTGCCTGGAGTGTTCTGTCGAGTGCTTTCTTT

j_gene: TRBJ2-7
d_gene: TRBD2
v_gene: TRBV19
abundance: -
CDR3aa: CASSGRTSGRAPYEQYF
CDR3nt: TGTGCCAGTAGTGGCCGGACTAGCGGGAGGGCCCCGTACGAGCAGTACTTC

j_gene: TRBJ2-5
d_gene: TRBD1
v_gene: TRBV9
abundance: -
CDR3aa: CASSPSPSVDRGGETQYF
CDR3nt: TGTGCCAGCAGCCCCTCCCCCTCAGTGGACAGGGGCGGAGAGACCCAGTACTTC

j_gene: TRBJ1-2
d_gene: -
v_gene: TRBV9
abundance: -
CDR3aa: CASTTYINYGYTF
CDR3nt: TGTGCCAGCACCACATATATAAACTATGGCTACACCTTC

j_gene: TRBJ2-5
d_gene: TRBD2
v_gene: TRBV3-1/TRBV3-2
abundance: -
CDR3aa: CASSQGIRSGGLVETQYF
CDR3nt: TGTGCCAGCAGCCAAGGAATCAGGAGCGGGGGGTTGGTAGAGACCCAGTACTTC

j_gene: TRBJ2-2
d_gene: TRBD1
v_gene: TRBV10-3
abundance: -
CDR3aa: CAIRDRGDTGELFF
CDR3nt: TGTGCCATCAGGGACAGGGGGGACACCGGGGAGCTGTTTTTT

j_gene: TRBJ2-7
d_gene: TRBD1
v_gene: TRBV27
abundance: -
CDR3aa: CASTTTGGYF
CDR3nt: TGTGCCAGCACTACGACAGGGGGGTACTTC

j_gene: TRBJ1-6
d_gene: TRBD1
v_gene: TRBV7-9
abundance: -
CDR3aa: CASSPGTGGGPPLHF
CDR3nt: TGTGCCAGCAGCCCCGGGACAGGGGGTGGGCCACCCCTCCACTTT

j_gene: TRBJ2-1
d_gene: TRBD2
v_gene: TRBV7-9
abundance: few
CDR3aa: CASSLPARLAGNSNEQFF
CDR3nt: TGTGCCAGCAGCTTACCGGCAAGGCTAGCGGGAAACAGCAATGAGCAGTTCTTC

j_gene: TRBJ2-2
d_gene: -
v_gene: TRBV6-6
abundance: -
CDR3aa: CASSYSYSGELFF
CDR3nt: TGTGCCAGCAGTTACTCCTACAGCGGGGAGCTGTTTTTT

j_gene: TRBJ2-3
d_gene: -
v_gene: TRBV6-1
abundance: -
CDR3aa: CASSERTRTDTQYF
CDR3nt: TGTGCCAGCAGTGAAAGGACACGCACAGATACGCAGTATTTT

j_gene: TRBJ2-7
d_gene: -
v_gene: TRBV30
abundance: -
CDR3aa: CAWSVRVTLPGYEQYF
CDR3nt: TGTGCCTGGAGTGTACGTGTGACACTCCCCGGCTACGAGCAGTACTTC

j_gene: TRBJ2-7
d_gene: TRBD2
v_gene: TRBV7-2
abundance: -
CDR3aa: CASSLDLAGSSYEQYF
CDR3nt: TGTGCCAGCAGCTTAGACCTAGCGGGGAGCTCCTACGAGCAGTACTTC

j_gene: TRBJ1-6
d_gene: TRBD1
v_gene: TRBV27
abundance: few
CDR3aa: CASRPPPGGAGSPLHF
CDR3nt: TGTGCCAGCAGACCTCCTCCAGGGGGCGCGGGATCACCCCTCCACTTT

j_gene: TRBJ1-3
d_gene: -
v_gene: TRBV9
abundance: -
CDR3aa: CASSGPAGSSGNTIYF
CDR3nt: TGTGCCAGCAGCGGACCCGCAGGGTCCTCTGGAAACACCATATATTTT

j_gene: TRBJ2-3
d_gene: -
v_gene: TRBV6-5
abundance: once
CDR3aa: CASTRRRGHTDTQYF
CDR3nt: TGTGCCAGCACCCGCCGGCGGGGGCACACAGATACGCAGTATTTT

j_gene: TRBJ2-5
d_gene: -
v_gene: TRBV27
abundance: -
CDR3aa: CASSGGGLLGETQYF
CDR3nt: TGTGCCAGCAGTGGAGGAGGACTGCTAGGAGAGACCCAGTACTTC

j_gene: TRBJ2-5
d_gene: TRBD2
v_gene: TRBV7-2
abundance: -
CDR3aa: CASSIAGGIPETQYF
CDR3nt: TGTGCCAGCAGCATAGCGGGAGGGATCCCAGAGACCCAGTACTTC

j_gene: TRBJ1-2
d_gene: -
v_gene: TRBV7-2
abundance: -
CDR3aa: CASSLKGGGDYGYTF
CDR3nt: TGTGCCAGCAGCTTAAAAGGGGGAGGGGACTATGGCTACACCTTC